This record covers a single T cell receptor (beta chain). The table came from immunoSEQ multiplex PCR; TCRdb's copy has only in-frame clones and leaves some out. The sample shows more than 20,000 clones, approximately 92% of them seen only once. The data were taken from a study of graft-versus-host responses after intestinal transplantation. At the level of the study: All recipients were transplanted with multivisceral, liver-intestinal, or isolated intestinal grafts. All of the recipients had induction that used anti-thymocyte globulin, then tacrolimus and steroids for 2 to 3 years.

The CDR3 runs 11 residues. Germline V CDR1 and CDR2: SGHRS, YFSETQ. Trimming took off 4 bases at V and 7 bases at J, with 8 bases between the two ends. The chain joins TRBV5-1 to TRBJ1-1; D gene unclear. This TCR derives from a human patient who received an intestinal transplant, so some T cells may come from the graft donor. Sequencing used PBMCs, obtained about 260 days after intestinal transplant. Here the CDR3 DNA reads TGCGCCAGCAGCCTCGGGTATGAAGCTTTCTTT. Its translation is CASSLGYEAFF.